The rows below give T cell receptor beta chains drawn from one sample of a study of blood T cells in healthy people across ages. TCRdb analysed the 5' RACE reads with MiXCR anew, one entry per CDR3 protein. In the table there are some 900,000 distinct CDR3 sequences, about 48% of which are singletons. Sequenced input: blood. These receptors originate from a man aged 25 to 45 in good health. CDR3s include the opening cysteine and the closing phenylalanine or tryptophan. The order of the fields is V gene, D gene, J gene, clone size, CDR3 protein, CDR3 DNA. A D gene is named only where the DNA matches it firmly. Only part of the rows carry a size: once, few, many, or a class if the clone is expanded.

>TRBV21-1|-|TRBJ2-7|-
CASRYLRELHEQYF
TGTGCCAGCAGGTACCTTAGGGAATTGCACGAGCAGTACTTC
>TRBV3-1|-|TRBJ2-7|-
CASSQDLASSYEQYF
TGTGCCAGCAGCCAAGATCTAGCGTCGTCCTACGAGCAGTACTTC
>TRBV7-2|TRBD2|TRBJ2-7|many
CASSLGGGSYEQYF
TGCGCCAGCAGCTTGGGCGGGGGCTCCTACGAGCAGTACTTC
>TRBV29-1|-|TRBJ1-5|-
CSVTGPGGNQPQHF
TGCAGCGTCACGGGACCTGGGGGCAATCAGCCCCAGCATTTT
>TRBV10-3|-|TRBJ2-3|many
CAISAGLDTQYF
TGTGCCATCAGTGCGGGGTTAGATACGCAGTATTTT
>TRBV13|-|TRBJ2-1|-
CASSLGTRSSYNEQFF
TGTGCCAGCAGCTTGGGGACAAGGAGCTCCTACAATGAGCAGTTCTTC
>TRBV7-2|-|TRBJ2-3|-
CASIELRVRGRDTQYF
TGTGCCAGCATCGAACTTCGGGTCAGGGGAAGAGATACGCAGTATTTT
>TRBV5-1|TRBD2|TRBJ2-1|few
CASIPLAGAYNEQFF
TGCGCCAGCATCCCACTAGCGGGGGCCTACAATGAGCAGTTCTTC
>TRBV5-1|TRBD1|TRBJ2-7|few
CASSLIIRTGGTPRAYEQYF
TGCGCCAGCAGCTTGATTATCCGGACAGGGGGCACCCCGCGGGCCTACGAGCAGTACTTC
>TRBV20-1|-|TRBJ1-1|-
CSAGVGDRNTEAFF
TGCAGTGCCGGGGTCGGTGACAGGAACACTGAAGCTTTCTTT
>TRBV10-3|-|TRBJ1-2|few
CAISETGDYGYTF
TGTGCCATCAGTGAGACCGGGGACTATGGCTACACCTTC
>TRBV6-1|-|TRBJ2-3|-
CASSEARGVTVRSDTQYF
TGTGCCAGCAGTGAAGCTAGGGGAGTGACGGTACGGTCAGATACGCAGTATTTT
>TRBV15|TRBD2|TRBJ2-7|few
CATSRDPLLTGGYEQYF
TGTGCCACCAGCAGAGATCCCCTATTAACGGGAGGATACGAGCAGTACTTC
>TRBV6-5|-|TRBJ2-7|-
CASGVKRSYEQYF
TGTGCCAGCGGCGTAAAACGTAGCTACGAGCAGTACTTC
>TRBV6-2/TRBV6-3|TRBD1|TRBJ2-3|few
CASSYTTRTGGTDTQYF
TGTGCCAGCAGTTACACCACTAGGACAGGGGGCACAGATACGCAGTATTTT
>TRBV20-1|-|TRBJ1-4|few
CSADPGAQGEKLFF
TGCAGTGCTGACCCCGGGGCCCAGGGGGAAAAACTGTTTTTT
>TRBV27|TRBD2|TRBJ2-5|-
CASSLTSGTRETQYF
TGTGCCAGCAGTTTGACTAGCGGGACACGGGAGACCCAGTACTTC
>TRBV4-1|TRBD1|TRBJ2-5|-
CASSQSTGSYQETQYF
TGCGCCAGCAGCCAATCGACAGGGTCGTACCAAGAGACCCAGTACTTC
>TRBV5-1|-|TRBJ2-3|-
CASSLETATDTQYF
TGCGCCAGCAGCTTGGAGACAGCCACAGATACGCAGTATTTT
>TRBV4-1|-|TRBJ1-5|-
CASSQAKGSNQPQHF
TGCGCCAGCAGCCAAGCCAAGGGTAGCAATCAGCCCCAGCATTTT
>TRBV6-6|TRBD2|TRBJ2-4|few
CASSSASGGLAKNIQYF
TGTGCCAGCAGTTCCGCTAGCGGGGGCCTAGCCAAAAACATTCAGTACTTC
>TRBV29-1|-|TRBJ2-7|-
CSVERNPPGGLGGEQYF
TGCAGCGTTGAAAGGAACCCCCCCGGGGGCCTAGGGGGCGAGCAGTACTTC
>TRBV27|TRBD1|TRBJ2-7|-
CASRIAGQGANEQYF
TGTGCCAGCAGGATAGCGGGACAGGGGGCGAACGAGCAGTACTTC
>TRBV12-3/TRBV12-4|TRBD1|TRBJ1-5|-
CASSVGTGVGPQHF
TGTGCCAGCAGTGTTGGGACAGGGGTTGGGCCCCAGCATTTT
>TRBV12-3/TRBV12-4|TRBD1|TRBJ2-7|-
CASSFRDRELREQYF
TGTGCCAGCAGTTTTAGGGACAGGGAGTTGCGCGAGCAGTACTTC
>TRBV28|-|TRBJ2-3|few
CASSFSGQRTDTQYF
TGTGCCAGCAGTTTTAGTGGACAGCGCACAGATACGCAGTATTTT
>TRBV5-1|-|TRBJ2-7|-
CASGGQGSTYEQYF
TGCGCCAGCGGGGGTCAGGGTTCAACCTACGAGCAGTACTTC
>TRBV2|TRBD1|TRBJ2-7|-
CASQIGQGNSYEQYF
TGTGCCAGCCAAATCGGACAGGGGAATTCCTACGAGCAGTACTTC
>TRBV28|TRBD2|TRBJ2-3|-
CASSPRLAGIHTDTQYF
TGTGCCAGCAGTCCCAGACTAGCGGGGATCCACACAGATACGCAGTATTTT
>TRBV29-1|-|TRBJ2-3|-
CSSVAGTDTQYF
TGCAGCTCAGTAGCGGGCACAGATACGCAGTATTTT
>TRBV24-1|TRBD2|TRBJ2-3|-
CATTGGPGDTQYF
TGTGCCACCACGGGAGGTCCTGGAGATACGCAGTATTTT
>TRBV28|TRBD1|TRBJ2-7|-
CASRGQAFSYEQYF
TGTGCCAGCAGGGGACAGGCCTTTTCCTACGAGCAGTACTTC
>TRBV20-1|TRBD2|TRBJ2-5|-
CSAGGTTQETQYF
TGCAGTGCGGGGGGGACTACGCAAGAGACCCAGTACTTC
>TRBV5-1|TRBD1|TRBJ2-7|few
CASSERTGPFEQYF
TGCGCCAGCAGCGAAAGGACAGGGCCGTTCGAGCAGTACTTC
>TRBV7-2|TRBD2|TRBJ2-1|few
CASSPRGTSAYNEQFF
TGTGCCAGCAGCCCGCGCGGGACTAGTGCCTACAATGAGCAGTTCTTC
>TRBV19|-|TRBJ2-7|-
CASSMPGLNEQYF
TGTGCCAGTAGTATGCCAGGGTTGAACGAGCAGTACTTC
>TRBV5-4|-|TRBJ2-5|-
CASSPRSAGQETQYF
TGTGCCAGCAGCCCACGGTCGGCCGGGCAAGAGACCCAGTACTTC
>TRBV5-1|-|TRBJ2-1|-
CASSQAGRWFDEQFF
TGCGCCAGCAGCCAAGCGGGTAGATGGTTCGATGAGCAGTTCTTC
>TRBV7-2|-|TRBJ1-2|-
CASSLEGQPLGYGYTF
TGTGCCAGCAGCTTAGAAGGACAACCTCTTGGCTATGGCTACACCTTC
>TRBV15|TRBD1|TRBJ2-7|-
CATSRSGQGTYEQYF
TGTGCCACCAGCAGAAGTGGACAGGGGACCTACGAGCAGTACTTC
>TRBV7-2|TRBD1|TRBJ1-2|-
CASSLNSGQGTYGYTF
TGTGCCAGCAGCTTAAATTCCGGACAGGGGACCTATGGCTACACCTTC
>TRBV20-1|-|TRBJ1-6|-
CSAPGAPYNSPLHF
TGCAGTGCTCCCGGGGCACCCTATAATTCACCCCTCCACTTT
>TRBV4-2|TRBD2|TRBJ2-5|few
CASSQDWTSGGQETQYF
TGTGCCAGCAGCCAAGATTGGACTAGCGGGGGACAAGAGACCCAGTACTTC